These 16 T cell receptor beta chains were sequenced from one sample in a study of response to subunit inactivated influenza vaccine. One entry per CDR3 protein, called by TCRdb with MiXCR from the RT-PCR reads. This table has 200,000 to 300,000 distinct CDR3 sequences, approximately 12% appearing once. Sequencing was performed on non-naive T cells sorted from PBMCs, taken about 14 days before vaccination. These receptors all come from a middle-aged man who received an inactivated influenza vaccine.

The chain is built from TRBV7-8 and TRBJ2-7; D may be TRBD2 (5 bases). The CDR3 has 16 residues. Germline CDR1 reads SGHVS; CDR2 reads FQNEAQ. V dropped 7 bases and J dropped 0 bases, with 19 bases sitting between them. The CDR3 DNA follows: TGTGCCAGCACCCCAACGAGGGTATTCGTCTCCTACGAGCAGTACTTC. Translated, it gives CASTPTRVFVSYEQYF.

This clonotype has ten or more counts. The chain combines TRBV6-2 or TRBV6-3 with TRBJ2-7; TRBD1 might be the D (5 bases). Trimming left V 2 bases short and J 3 bases short, with 5 bases between. The CDR3 extends over 12 amino acids. The germline V gene has CDR1 MNHEY and CDR2 SVGEGT. CDR3 nucleotide sequence: TGTGCCAGCAGTTACACAGGCTACGAGCAGTACTTC. Protein product: CASSYTGYEQYF.

This clonotype was counted many times. This rearrangement joins TRBV5-1 to TRBJ2-2; 7 nucleotides agree with TRBD2. After removal of 4 bases from V and 0 bases from J, the junction contained 6 bases not matched to a gene. Germline assignment: CDR1 SGHRS and CDR2 YFSETQ. CDR3 length: 16 residues. Written as DNA, the CDR3 is TGCGCCAGCAGCGCACTGGCGGGGGCGAACACCGGGGAGCTGTTTTTT. Amino acids: CASSALAGANTGELFF.

This clonotype was observed a few times. The J gene is TRBJ2-2, the V gene TRBV3-1; D may correspond to TRBD1 or TRBD2 (5 bases each). The CDR3 is made up of 17 amino acids. With 0 bases removed from V and 0 bases from J, the gap between germline ends came to 11 bases. The germline V gene encodes CDR1 LGHDT and CDR2 YNNKEL (reference sequence). The chain's CDR3 is CASSQDRGGSNTGELFF. CDR3 bases: TGTGCCAGCAGCCAAGATAGGGGCGGGTCGAACACCGGGGAGCTGTTTTTT.

This clonotype was detected only a few times. The chain has TRBV20-1 and TRBJ2-5, with TRBD2 matching over 8 bases. J lost 5 bases, V lost 2 bases, and 4 bases had no gene match. Germline V gene sequence: CDR1 DFQATT, CDR2 SNEGSKA (reference sequence). The CDR3 has 13 residues. The CDR3 DNA reads as TGCAGTGCTAGAAAGGGACTAGGGGAGACCCAGTACTTC. Translated: CSARKGLGETQYF.

This clonotype was recorded at least ten times. The chain joins TRBV25-1 to TRBJ2-2, with TRBD1 matching 7 bases. Looked up from germline, CDR1 is MGHDK and CDR2 is SYGVNS. With V trimmed by 7 bases and J by 6 bases, 11 bases remained unmatched. This CDR3 is 15 amino acids long. This CDR3 reads CASTATSTGPGELFF. The CDR3 region has the DNA TGTGCCAGCACAGCTACCTCGACAGGGCCCGGGGAGCTGTTTTTT. Looking up the rest from reference TRBV25-1 and TRBJ2-2 gives the full variable domain: EADIYQTPRYLVIGTGKKITLECSQTMGHDKMYWYQQDPGMELHLIHYSYGVNSTEKGDLSSESTVSRIRTEHFPLTLESARPSHTSQYLCASTATSTGPGELFFGEGSRLTVL.

This clonotype was recorded many times. The chain links TRBV29-1 to TRBJ1-1; D ambiguous. Germline V lookup: CDR1 SQVTM, CDR2 ANQGSEA. The CDR3 contains 13 residues. Between the trimmed V and J ends, which lost 7 bases and 4 bases, there was a span of 16 bases. The CDR3 region is CSAGSWGGTEAFF. Written as DNA, the CDR3 is TGCAGCGCCGGGTCTTGGGGAGGCACTGAAGCTTTCTTT.

This clonotype was recorded a few times. V and J are TRBV7-2 and TRBJ2-3; D is possibly TRBD2 (5 bases). The CDR3 is 13 residues long. Germline-derived CDR1 and CDR2 are SGHTA and FQGNSA. V lost 0 bases and J lost 7, with 8 bases in between. The CDR3 DNA sequence: TGTGCCAGCAGCTTAGCCGGCGGGTATACGCAGTATTTT. This codes for CASSLAGGYTQYF.

The rearrangement links TRBV5-1 to TRBJ2-5; D perhaps matches TRBD2 (5 bases). Between the trimmed V and J ends, which lost 3 bases and 2 bases, there was a span of 14 bases. CDR3 size: 15 residues. CDR1 SGHRS and CDR2 YFSETQ come from the germline V gene. CDR3 loop: CASSYSGRTQETQYF. DNA of the CDR3: TGCGCCAGCAGCTATTCGGGAAGAACACAAGAGACCCAGTACTTC.

The table lists this clonotype with a few counts. CDR3 sequence reads: CASSASRDRNTEAFF. The CDR3 bases are TGTGCCAGCTCAGCGTCGCGGGACAGGAACACTGAAGCTTTCTTT. The chain carries TRBV18 and TRBJ1-1; 7 bases are shared with TRBD1. Germline-derived CDR1 and CDR2 are KGHSH and LQKENI. With 5 bases clipped from V and 1 base from J, the junction kept 7 bases outside the gene matches. The CDR3 runs to 15 residues.

The rearrangement links TRBV5-1 to TRBJ2-4, with 8 bases lining up with TRBD2. After removal of 0 bases from V and 5 bases from J, the junction contained 4 bases not matched to a gene. Per the germline V gene, CDR1 is SGHRS and CDR2 is YFSETQ. The CDR3 loop spans 15 amino acids. CDR3 sequence (DNA): TGCGCCAGCAGCTTGGGGGTTAGCGGGGAAAACATTCAGTACTTC. Residues: CASSLGVSGENIQYF. Using reference TRBV5-1 and TRBJ2-4 for the parts outside the CDR3, the full variable domain is KAGVTQTPRYLIKTRGQQVTLSCSPISGHRSVSWYQQTPGQGLQFLFEYFSETQRNKGNFPGRFSGRQFSNSRSEMNVSTLELGDSALYLCASSLGVSGENIQYFGAGTRLSVL.

The sample holds a few counts of this clonotype. V and J are TRBV4-2 and TRBJ2-1; 7 bases map to TRBD2. CDR1 is LGHNA and CDR2 is YNFKEQ in the germline V gene. The ends lost 2 bases at V and 4 bases at J; junction bases unmatched: 5. This CDR3 has 15 residues. DNA of the CDR3: TGTGCCAGCAGCCAAACCACTAGCGAGTACAATGAGCAGTTCTTC. Protein: CASSQTTSEYNEQFF.

This chain links TRBV7-2 with TRBJ2-3; 10 bases match TRBD1. This CDR3 region has 15 residues. Unmatched junction bases numbered 7, after V lost 2 bases and J lost 8 bases. Germline assignment: CDR1 SGHTA and CDR2 FQGNSA. The CDR3 is CASSLQGTGEGTQYF. Written as DNA, the CDR3 is TGTGCCAGCAGCTTACAGGGGACAGGGGAAGGTACGCAGTATTTT.

The table lists this clonotype with a few counts. The V gene is TRBV5-8, the J gene TRBJ1-4; 7 nucleotides line up with TRBD1. This CDR3 has 16 residues. Germline-derived CDR1 and CDR2 are SGHTS and YDEGEE. V lost 4 bases and J lost 0; bases outside the gene matches: 6. As DNA, the CDR3 is TGTGCCAGCAGCCTCGGGACAGAGGCAACTAATGAAAAACTGTTTTTT. This codes for CASSLGTEATNEKLFF.

A note on this clonotype: Germline and junction disagree at one end, which may indicate a read error. The rearrangement uses TRBV20-1 and TRBJ2-5; 8 bases are a match to TRBD1. The CDR3 sequence is 11 residues long. From germline, CDR1 is DFQATT and CDR2 SNEGSKA (reference sequence). CDR3 sequence: CSAPSDRGGLF. The DNA for the CDR3 is TGCAGTGCTCCATCCGACAGGGGAGGTTTGTTC.

The chain recombines TRBV2 with TRBJ2-2; D unresolved. Germline CDR1 is SNHLY and CDR2 is FYNNEI. V lost 5 bases and J 1 base, leaving 8 bases between the germline ends. This CDR3 comprises 14 residues. CDR3 amino acids: CASSFLENTGELFF. CDR3 DNA: TGTGCCAGCAGTTTTCTGGAGAACACCGGGGAGCTGTTTTTT.